This T cell receptor (beta chain) appears in the sequencing data of a study of T cells after yellow fever vaccination. TCRdb ran MiXCR on the 5' RACE reads and lists one entry per CDR3 protein. The sample yields around 67,000 distinct CDR3 sequences, around 6.5% seen once. Specimen: CD8+ T cells sorted from PBMCs, collected less than 6 days after the first yellow fever vaccination. The sequence was obtained from a man aged 18 to 30 who received the YFV17D yellow fever vaccine.

The chain's CDR3 is CASSYPTVTEENEQFF. The CDR3 bases are TGTGCCAGCAGCTACCCGACAGTCACCGAAGAGAATGAGCAGTTCTTC. This chain connects TRBV7-9 to TRBJ2-1, with D possibly being TRBD1 (5 bases). Germline values: CDR1 SEHNR, CDR2 FQNEAQ (reference sequence). Trimming removed 4 bases at V and 7 bases at J, with 20 bases between. The CDR3 contains 16 residues.